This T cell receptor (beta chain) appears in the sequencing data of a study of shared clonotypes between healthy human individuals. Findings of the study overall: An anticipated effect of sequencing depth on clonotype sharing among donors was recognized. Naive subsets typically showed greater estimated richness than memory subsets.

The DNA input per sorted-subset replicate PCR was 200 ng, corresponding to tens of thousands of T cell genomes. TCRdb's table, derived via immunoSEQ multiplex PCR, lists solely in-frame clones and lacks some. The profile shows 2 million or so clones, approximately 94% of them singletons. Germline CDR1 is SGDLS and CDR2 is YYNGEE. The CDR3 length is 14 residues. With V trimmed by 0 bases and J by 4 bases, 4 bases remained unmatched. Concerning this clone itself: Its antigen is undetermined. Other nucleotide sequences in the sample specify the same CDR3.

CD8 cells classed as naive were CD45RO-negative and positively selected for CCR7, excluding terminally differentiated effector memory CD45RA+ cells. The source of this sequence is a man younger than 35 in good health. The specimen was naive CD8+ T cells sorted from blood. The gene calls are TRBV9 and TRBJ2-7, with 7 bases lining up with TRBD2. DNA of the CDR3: TGTGCCAGCAGCGTAGGCGGGAGCGGGTACGAGCAGTACTTC. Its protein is CASSVGGSGYEQYF.